The entry below gives a single T cell receptor (beta chain) sequence along with its context. This clone was recorded once. Its binding antigen is unknown. There are no base qualities to consult, and no much larger clone falls within one base. This sample was included in a study of blood T cell repertoires in COVID-19 (dated by TCRdb to 2018 to 2021). About the full investigation: The collaborator samples originated in the United States, Italy and Spain and spanned the acute and convalescent phases of COVID-19. Subjects who had been exposed to COVID-19, were actively infected with it, or had recovered from it provided the deeply sampled blood TCRbeta repertoires that made up the dataset. Where available, HLA class I and class II types were taken from metadata supplied by the sample provider and were not determined by assay-based typing. The material from the prospective study consisted of cDNA or gDNA derived from T cells, B-cell-depleted T cells, or PBMCs. The samples were drawn from two sources: the first 160 participants of the ongoing ImmuneRACE study, and fewer than 1,500 subjects contributed by 6 global collaborators. The repertoires were made available in a free public database intended to serve as a resource for research on the immune response to SARS-CoV-2. A de-identified subject ID, COVID-19 status, age in years and sex were almost always included in the sample metadata. Paper-wide results and their limitations: The amount of clinical and demographic metadata varied by source and participant and was provided uncurated.

TCRbeta CDR3 regions were amplified from genomic DNA using the immunoSEQ Assay, a bias-controlled multiplex PCR. The authors' pipeline ran thus. Within the assay, amplification of reference gene primers was used to estimate how many nucleated cells each sample contained. To quantify the absolute abundance of each unique TCRbeta CDR3 rearrangement, sequence reads were collapsed and filtered. For each sample, productive Simpson clonality was calculated as the square root of Simpson's diversity index across productive rearrangements. Here the immuneACCESS table is served through TCRdb, limited to in-frame sequences with V and J called. Missing clones are a known gap in these copies; in checked studies unresolved V genes cover under half, and the rest lacks a known reason. That table supplies the V and J calls and clone size; D and trimming were determined from the DNA. This sample has 300,000 to 400,000 clones in its table, and 88% of those were observed once. About 0.89% of the sample is taken by the ten largest.

Enrolling through a virtual design, the prospective study's participants ranged in age from roughly 18 to 95 years and lived across about two dozen United States geographic areas. In the prospective study, participants were assigned to cohorts based on the clinical history participants reported in a screening survey and a study questionnaire. Each participant in the prospective study had whole blood, serum and a nasopharyngeal or oropharyngeal swab collected by mobile phlebotomists. Prospective study participants could optionally give additional blood draws and questionnaires over a roughly 2-month period. Blood samples from the prospective study were shipped frozen or at room temperature prior to DNA extraction. Counted from cysteine to phenylalanine, this CDR3 has 16 amino acids. The sequence is cut down to CDR3 DNA, 48 bases in frame from base 1. In the germline V gene, CDR1 corresponds to SGHRS and CDR2 to YFSETQ. V and J lose 0 bases and 0 bases, and a span of 10 bases separates them.

This TCR came from a woman aged 25 to 39 with acute COVID-19. The chain is made from TRBV5-1 and TRBJ2-1; TRBD2 is a possible D gene, resting on 5 matching bases. Sequencing was carried out using PBMCs or T cells enriched from blood (not recorded which). The nucleotides read TGCGCCAGCAGCTTGGTCAGCGGCCCCTCCTACAATGAGCAGTTCTTC. Translated, it reads CASSLVSGPSYNEQFF.